This entry is about one T cell receptor (beta chain). A single base separates this from a much larger clone, so it may be a read error. This specimen belongs to a study of molecular identifiers for immune sequencing clone quantification. Study-level background: In replicates, RNA taken from roughly 21,000 or 96,000 naive CD8 cells was divided five ways, and four portions underwent sequencing.

Bulk libraries came from a prior protocol with listed TCR primers. TCRdb reprocessed the PCR reads via MiXCR and lists one record per CDR3 protein. The sample shows over 600,000 distinct CDR3 sequences, about 20% of them seen only once. The germline V and J ends were trimmed by 3 bases and 5 bases, with 10 bases remaining between them. The CDR3 is 13 amino acids. Germline V CDR1 and CDR2: WSHSY, SAAADI. Sorting captured naive CD8 T cells as CD8+CD4-CCR7+CD45RA+. What was sequenced was naive CD8+ T cells from blood, with Jurkat cell RNA spiked in. Subset given: FACS-sorted CD8+CD4-CCR7+CD45RA+ naive T cells. The chain couples TRBV10-2 to TRBJ2-5; no clear D gene. The sequence was collected from a human donor in good health. Some libraries in this study had Jurkat cell RNA spiked in. The CDR3 bases are TGCGCCAGCAGTGATTACAGAGATGAGACCCAGTACTTC. Translated: CASSDYRDETQYF.